The 13 T cell receptor beta chains listed next were all sequenced from one sample in a study of cytomegalovirus exposure and HLA in healthy donors. The study ran its PCR with 60 Vbeta and 13 Jbeta primers. Sequenced by immunoSEQ multiplex PCR; TCRdb stores in-frame clones only, minus some. This sample has 110,000 to 150,000 clones, with more than 80% found just once. Sequencing was done on a sample of PBMCs. The receptors here all came from a woman aged 40 to 50 in good health and CMV-seropositive.

This clone was detected a few times. The chain has TRBV7-2 and TRBJ2-7; a possible D gene is TRBD1 (5 bases). The V and J ends lost 1 base and 2 bases respectively, with 12 bases between them. The CDR3 spans 15 residues. Germline-derived CDR1 and CDR2 are SGHTA and FQGNSA. The CDR3 bases are TGTGCCAGCAGCTTAGAGACAGCTAAAACCTACGAGCAGTACTTC. Translation gives CASSLETAKTYEQYF.

J is TRBJ2-1 and V is TRBV19, with 9 bases lining up with TRBD2. With V trimmed by 6 bases and J by 7 bases, 22 bases remained unmatched. Per the germline V gene, CDR1 is LNHDA and CDR2 is SQIVND (reference sequence). The CDR3 is 19 amino acids. The CDR3 DNA sequence: TGTGCCAGTAGCAACCCCCGAGCGGGAGGTTTTACGAAGCGAAATGAGCAGTTCTTC. It yields the protein CASSNPRAGGFTKRNEQFF. The complete variable domain, with remaining parts taken from reference TRBV19 and TRBJ2-1, reads DGGITQSPKYLFRKEGQNVTLSCEQNLNHDAMYWYRQDPGQGLRLIYYSQIVNDFQKGDIAEGYSVSREKKESFPLTVTSAQKNPTAFYLCASSNPRAGGFTKRNEQFFGPGTRLTVL.

This clone was counted between two and nine times. This sequence joins TRBV19 and TRBJ1-5; no clear D. Germline values: CDR1 LNHDA, CDR2 SQIVND (reference sequence). CDR3 length: 9 residues. The ends were cut back, 5 bases at V and 16 bases at J, with 9 bases in the middle. The CDR3 DNA reads TGTGCCAGTAGTGCGGCTGGCCATTTT. As protein: CASSAAGHF.

This clone is a singleton in its sample. This chain joins TRBV6-5 and TRBJ2-5, with D perhaps TRBD1 (6 bases). Near its end, the DNA agrees better with TRBJ2-7, so the J call may be wrong. The CDR3 contains 13 residues. Germline V gene sequence: CDR1 MNHEY, CDR2 SVGAGI. CDR3 sequence reads: CASSPQGNYEQYF. CDR3 bases: TGTGCCAGCAGTCCTCAGGGGAACTACGAGCAGTACTTC.

The J gene is TRBJ2-2, the V gene TRBV7-3, with 11 bases fitting TRBD2. With 1 base clipped from V and 6 bases from J, the junction kept 16 bases outside the gene matches. This CDR3 is built from 20 residues. Germline V gene data show CDR1 as SGHTA and CDR2 as FQGTGA. CDR3 amino acids: CASSLRTTSGKIWGAGELFF. As DNA, the CDR3 is TGTGCCAGCAGCTTAAGGACGACTAGCGGGAAGATTTGGGGGGCCGGGGAGCTGTTTTTT.

The V and J genes are TRBV7-9 and TRBJ1-2, with D uncertain. This CDR3 is built from 11 residues. Trimming shortened V by 5 bases and J by 4 bases, and 5 bases separated the two germline ends. Germline assignment: CDR1 SEHNR and CDR2 FQNEAQ (reference sequence). CDR3 in amino acids: CASSRLYGYTF. The CDR3 region has the DNA TGTGCCAGCAGCCGACTCTATGGCTACACCTTC.

This chain links TRBV5-1 with TRBJ2-3, with 14 bases fitting TRBD2. Germline CDR1 reads SGHRS; CDR2 reads YFSETQ. V was pared by 4 bases and J by 5 bases, with 12 bases of the junction left unmatched. CDR3 size: 18 residues. CDR3 region: CASSPPSGLAGAVDTQYF. The DNA of the CDR3 is TGCGCCAGCAGCCCCCCCTCGGGACTAGCGGGAGCGGTAGATACGCAGTATTTT. The full variable domain, rest sourced from reference TRBV5-1 and TRBJ2-3, is KAGVTQTPRYLIKTRGQQVTLSCSPISGHRSVSWYQQTPGQGLQFLFEYFSETQRNKGNFPGRFSGRQFSNSRSEMNVSTLELGDSALYLCASSPPSGLAGAVDTQYFGPGTRLTVL.

The chain employs TRBV10-3 and TRBJ2-3; D gene unclear. V was trimmed by 5 bases and J by 0 bases, leaving 18 bases between them. CDR1 is ENHRY, CDR2 SYGVKD, per germline. There are 17 residues in the CDR3. The CDR3 loop is CAISQPRLGISTDTQYF. DNA of the CDR3: TGTGCCATCAGTCAACCCCGTCTCGGTATTAGCACAGATACGCAGTATTTT.

This chain uses TRBV19 with TRBJ1-1; TRBD1 matches at 7 bases. Germline CDR1 LNHDA, CDR2 SQIVND (reference sequence). This CDR3 comprises 15 residues. Trimming cost V 10 bases and J 8 bases; bases outside gene matches: 19. CDR3 loop: CATGEGFRGRAEAFF. For the CDR3, the DNA is TGTGCCACCGGAGAAGGGTTTAGGGGGCGTGCAGAAGCTTTCTTT.

This rearrangement joins TRBV16 to TRBJ1-3, with D possibly TRBD1 on 5 matching bases. Germline V gives CDR1 KGHSY, CDR2 FQNENV. The V and J ends lost 1 base and 4 bases respectively, with 14 bases between them. CDR3 size: 16 residues. CDR3 sequence (DNA): TGTGCCAGCAGCCAATACCGGGCCAGGGAAGGAAACACCATATATTTT. Translated, it gives CASSQYRAREGNTIYF.

This clone has just a few counts. The V gene is TRBV19, the J gene TRBJ2-3, with 9 bases that match TRBD2. This CDR3 has 18 residues. CDR1 and CDR2 from the germline V gene are LNHDA and SQIVND (reference sequence). V shed 4 bases, J shed 2 bases, and the junction held 13 bases outside the gene matches. The DNA for the CDR3 is TGTGCCAGTAGTAAATACCAAAGCGGGAGGTACAACACAGATACGCAGTATTTT. This gives the protein CASSKYQSGRYNTDTQYF.

The chain couples TRBV28 to TRBJ2-2; 8 nucleotides agree with TRBD2. CDR1 and CDR2 from the germline V gene are MDHEN and SYDVKM. This CDR3 comprises 17 residues. The junction had 9 bases not matched to a gene; V was cut back by 3 bases and J by 3 bases. CDR3 protein: CASSFLHGGADTGELFF. The CDR3 nucleotides read TGTGCCAGCAGTTTTTTACACGGGGGGGCTGACACCGGGGAGCTGTTTTTT.

The rearrangement uses TRBV18 and TRBJ1-6, with TRBD1 as a possible D gene (6 bases). Germline lookup yields CDR1 KGHSH and CDR2 LQKENI. This CDR3 has 15 residues. V was cut by 1 base and J by 8 bases, with 12 bases left in between. The CDR3: CASSPQPGAYSPLHF. The CDR3 coding sequence is TGTGCCAGCTCACCACAACCAGGGGCTTATTCACCCCTCCACTTT. Based on the CDR3 plus reference TRBV18 and TRBJ1-6, the full variable domain is NAGVMQNPRHLVRRRGQEARLRCSPMKGHSHVYWYRQLPEEGLKFMVYLQKENIIDESGMPKERFSAEFPKEGPSILRIQQVVRGDSAAYFCASSPQPGAYSPLHFGNGTRLTVT.